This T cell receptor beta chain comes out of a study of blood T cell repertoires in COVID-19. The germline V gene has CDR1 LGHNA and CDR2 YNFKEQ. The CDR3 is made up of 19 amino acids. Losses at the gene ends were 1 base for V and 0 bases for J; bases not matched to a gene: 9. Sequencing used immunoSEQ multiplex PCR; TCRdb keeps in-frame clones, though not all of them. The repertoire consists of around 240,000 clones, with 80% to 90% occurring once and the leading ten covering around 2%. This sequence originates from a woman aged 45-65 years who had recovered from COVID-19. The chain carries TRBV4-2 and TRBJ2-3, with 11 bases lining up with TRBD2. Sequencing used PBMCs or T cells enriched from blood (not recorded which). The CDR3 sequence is CASSQAPSGRFRSTDTQYF. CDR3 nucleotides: TGTGCCAGCAGCCAAGCTCCTAGCGGGAGGTTTCGTAGCACAGATACGCAGTATTTT.